This TCR beta chain is drawn from a study of radiation and T cells in renal cell carcinoma. About the research overall: Nephrectomy followed 15 Gy stereotactic body radiation by 4 weeks.

Time point meaning: blood 2 weeks post-SBRT. Indicated treatment: 15 Gy SBRT to primary tumor, nephrectomy 4 weeks later. Clear cell pathology was present in this patient's renal cell carcinoma. The data were produced by immunoSEQ multiplex PCR, yet TCRdb's version contains in-frame clones alone and is incomplete. The table has some 120,000 clones, 75% to 85% seen once. This sequence was found in an older woman with renal cell carcinoma. Sequences were derived from blood, sampled from a patient whose treatment included radiotherapy and nephrectomy.

CDR3 DNA: TGTGCCAGTAGTATATCCGGGACTGGCAGTGAGCAGTTCTTC. Amino acids: CASSISGTGSEQFF. The chain is built from TRBV19 and TRBJ2-1, with D perhaps matching TRBD2 (6 bases). The CDR3 is made up of 14 amino acids. The V end lost 2 bases, the J end lost 9 bases, and 14 bases lay between the germline ends. Germline V gene sequence: CDR1 LNHDA, CDR2 SQIVND (reference sequence). Variable domain in full (rest from reference TRBV19 and TRBJ2-1): DGGITQSPKYLFRKEGQNVTLSCEQNLNHDAMYWYRQDPGQGLRLIYYSQIVNDFQKGDIAEGYSVSREKKESFPLTVTSAQKNPTAFYLCASSISGTGSEQFFGPGTRLTVL.